Listed below are T cell receptor beta chains from one sample, sequenced in a study of blood T cells in healthy people across ages. MiXCR, run by TCRdb on the 5' RACE reads, gives a single entry per CDR3 protein. This sample carries hundreds of thousands of distinct CDR3 sequences, roughly 49% of them seen once, and the ten largest clones take about a third. Sequenced input: blood. The receptors stem from a woman aged 55-70 years in good health. Both conserved end residues are part of each CDR3. A D gene is named only where the DNA matches it firmly. Size is omitted from some rows. Given values are once, few, many or a class for expanded clones.

v_gene	d_gene	j_gene	abundance	CDR3nt	CDR3aa
TRBV18	TRBD2	TRBJ2-3	-	TGTGCCAGCTCACCACTCGGGGGGATCACAGATACGCAGTATTTT	CASSPLGGITDTQYF
TRBV5-1	-	TRBJ1-6	-	TGCGCCAGCAGCTCCATACCGGGACCGCAATGGGATTCACCCCTCCACTTT	CASSSIPGPQWDSPLHF
TRBV29-1	-	TRBJ2-5	-	TGCAGCGTTGAAGAGGGGGGCAACAACAATGAGCAGTACTTC	CSVEEGGNNNEQYF
TRBV19	-	TRBJ1-2	-	TGTGCCAGTAGTAAGCCGACACCAGGGAACTATGGCTACACCTTC	CASSKPTPGNYGYTF
TRBV3-1	TRBD2	TRBJ2-7	few	TGTGCCAGCAGCCAAGTTGTAGCGGGAGGTCGCACCTACGAGCAGTACTTC	CASSQVVAGGRTYEQYF
TRBV18	TRBD2	TRBJ2-5	-	TGTGCCAGCTCACCGGCGGGAGAACCGCTTATCTCCTACGAGCAGTGCTTC	CASSPAGEPLISYEQCF
TRBV6-1	-	TRBJ2-7	-	TGTGCCAGCAGTGAAGATCCACGCTCCTACGAGCAGTACTTC	CASSEDPRSYEQYF
TRBV7-9	TRBD1	TRBJ1-1	-	TGTGCCAGCAGCCGGACAGGGGGGCTCACTGAAGCTTTCTTT	CASSRTGGLTEAFF
TRBV10-3	-	TRBJ2-1	-	TGTGCCATCAGTGAGTCGTTCACCGGCGCCTCGGTAGGGCAGTTCTTC	CAISESFTGASVGQFF
TRBV28	TRBD1	TRBJ2-5	-	TGTGCCAGCCAATACGGGACAGCCCAAGAGACCCAGTACTTC	CASQYGTAQETQYF
TRBV4-1	-	TRBJ1-1	-	TGCGCCAGCAGCCAAGTTGGGGGCGCTGAAGCTTTCTTT	CASSQVGGAEAFF
TRBV20-1	-	TRBJ1-1	-	TGCAGTGCTAGTATACAGCAGAACACTGAAGCTTTCTTT	CSASIQQNTEAFF
TRBV4-3	-	TRBJ1-2	few	TGCGCCAGCAGCCAAGATAGAGGGGTTGGCTACACCTTC	CASSQDRGVGYTF
TRBV9	TRBD1	TRBJ2-3	-	TGTGCCAGTAGCGTAGTGGACAGGGGGCTTGGAGATACGCAGTATTTT	CASSVVDRGLGDTQYF
TRBV20-1	-	TRBJ1-2	-	TGCAGTGCAACTTTAACAGGAGGCTACACCTTC	CSATLTGGYTF
TRBV7-2	-	TRBJ1-1	-	TGTGCCAGCAGCTTACAGGGTGTGAACACTGAAGCTTTCTTT	CASSLQGVNTEAFF
TRBV29-1	TRBD1	TRBJ2-5	-	TGCAGCGAACAGGGGGTTGGTGGGGCCCAGTACTTC	CSEQGVGGAQYF
TRBV7-2	-	TRBJ1-2	-	TGTGCCAGCAGCTTAGCATACGGCAGGGGCGTCTATGGCTACACCTTC	CASSLAYGRGVYGYTF
TRBV12-3/TRBV12-4	-	TRBJ1-2	-	TGTGCCAGCAGTTTGAGTGGGGTATCCTATGGCTACACCTTC	CASSLSGVSYGYTF
TRBV27	TRBD2	TRBJ2-7	few	TGTGCCAGCAAAAAACTAGCGGGAGGAGGCTACGAGCAGTACTTC	CASKKLAGGGYEQYF
TRBV20-1	TRBD1	TRBJ2-2	-	TGCAGTGCGGAGGACAGGGGAGCCGGGGAGCTGTTTTTT	CSAEDRGAGELFF
TRBV28	-	TRBJ1-1	-	TGTGCCAGCAGGGCCCGGGTGCGGGGGGATACTGAAGCTTTCTTT	CASRARVRGDTEAFF
TRBV28	-	TRBJ1-2	-	TGTGCCAGCAGTCCCAGGGAGGTGGGCTATGGCTACACCTTC	CASSPREVGYGYTF
TRBV4-2	-	TRBJ1-1	-	TGTGCCAGCAGCCAGGGGGGAACTGGCACTGAAGCTTTCTTT	CASSQGGTGTEAFF
TRBV4-1	TRBD1	TRBJ1-4	-	TGCGCCAGCAGCCAAGAAGGGCAGGGGGCCGCAACTAATGAAAAACTGTTTTTT	CASSQEGQGAATNEKLFF
TRBV4-3	TRBD1	TRBJ1-4	few	TGCGCCAGCAGCCAAGCCCCGGGACAGAGAAGTGAAAAACTGTTTTTT	CASSQAPGQRSEKLFF
TRBV4-3	-	TRBJ1-2	-	TGCGCCAGCAGCTCTCACCCCTCCAGACCGGACTATGGCTACACCTTC	CASSSHPSRPDYGYTF
TRBV20-1	-	TRBJ1-2	-	TGCAGTGCTCCGGACACCTCGACAGGAAATGGCTACACCTTC	CSAPDTSTGNGYTF
TRBV12-3/TRBV12-4	TRBD1	TRBJ1-1	-	TGTGCCAGCAGTCCGGACAGGGTATACACTGAAGCTTTCTTT	CASSPDRVYTEAFF
TRBV6-2/TRBV6-3	-	TRBJ2-3	many	TGTGCCAGCAGCCCTGTTTACGGGGGTCGGACAGATACGCAGTATTTT	CASSPVYGGRTDTQYF
TRBV24-1	-	TRBJ2-5	few	TGTGCCACCAGTCCCAGTGGGGGGCGCATGGAGACCCAGTACTTC	CATSPSGGRMETQYF
TRBV9	TRBD1	TRBJ2-3	few	TGTGCCAGCAGCTTGCGACCCGACAGGGCAGATACGCAGTATTTT	CASSLRPDRADTQYF
TRBV9	TRBD2	TRBJ2-3	-	TGTGCCAGCAGCGCCCGAATTGGGACTAGCGATTTTGCAGATACGCAGTATTTT	CASSARIGTSDFADTQYF
TRBV18	TRBD2	TRBJ2-1	-	TGTGCCAGCTCACCGTGGGGACTAGCCGAAATCAGGGAACAATACAATGAGCAGTTCTTC	CASSPWGLAEIREQYNEQFF
TRBV20-1	-	TRBJ2-3	few	TGCAGTGCTAGCGGAGGGGAGGATACGCAGTATTTT	CSASGGEDTQYF
TRBV28	-	TRBJ2-4	-	TGTGCCAGCAGTTTGGGGGTTGAGGAGTACTTC	CASSLGVEEYF
TRBV5-6	-	TRBJ2-5	many	TGTGCCAGCAGATCAGGGTTGGAGACCCAGTACTTC	CASRSGLETQYF
TRBV4-2	-	TRBJ2-7	-	TGTGCCAGCAGCCAAGTCCCCGGGACCAACCCCTACGAGCAGTACTTC	CASSQVPGTNPYEQYF
TRBV3-1	TRBD1	TRBJ2-3	-	TGTGCCAGCAGCCCGACAGGGGGCGGGACAGATACGCAGTATTTT	CASSPTGGGTDTQYF
TRBV10-3	-	TRBJ2-6	few	TGTGCCATCAGTGGTATGATCTCTGGGGCCAACGTCCTGACTTTC	CAISGMISGANVLTF
TRBV20-1	TRBD1	TRBJ1-6	-	TGCAGTGCTAACACACAGGGGGCTCTTAATTCACCCCTCCACTTT	CSANTQGALNSPLHF
TRBV12-3/TRBV12-4	-	TRBJ2-7	many	TGTGCCAGCAGTTCGAGTGGATCCTACGAGCAGTACTTC	CASSSSGSYEQYF
TRBV6-2/TRBV6-3	-	TRBJ1-4	-	TGTGCCAGCGAGGACCGCCTAATCGAAAAACTGTTTTTT	CASEDRLIEKLFF
TRBV4-2	TRBD2	TRBJ2-5	-	TGTGCCAGCAGCCAAGAAGTTGGCAAGGGAGGGGAGACCCAGTACTTC	CASSQEVGKGGETQYF
TRBV29-1	TRBD2	TRBJ2-1	few	TGCAGCGTAAGCGGGATCTACAATGAGCAGTTCTTC	CSVSGIYNEQFF
TRBV2	-	TRBJ2-3	-	TGTGCCAGCAGTGAGAATCACACCGGGTATTTT	CASSENHTGYF
TRBV5-1	-	TRBJ1-1	few	TGCGCCAGCAACCCTCAGGTGGGCACTGAAGCTTTCTTT	CASNPQVGTEAFF
TRBV7-9	-	TRBJ1-1	-	TGTGCCAGCAGCTCAGAGTCCACAGAGGGAACTGAAGCTTTCTTT	CASSSESTEGTEAFF
TRBV2	TRBD1	TRBJ2-3	-	TGTGCCAGCAGTCGGGACAGGACCCGTAGCACAGATACGCAGTATTTT	CASSRDRTRSTDTQYF
TRBV9	-	TRBJ2-1	many	TGTGCCAGCAGCCCAGGGGCGGGAGACTACAATGAGCAGTTCTTC	CASSPGAGDYNEQFF
TRBV9	-	TRBJ2-7	-	TGTGCCAGCAGCGCCACGGGGATAGCTTCATACGAGCAGTACTTC	CASSATGIASYEQYF